The clone carrying this TCR beta chain was observed a handful of times. Its antigen is undetermined. The sample belongs to a study of T cells in Graves' hyperthyroidism and ophthalmopathy. The study, taken as a whole, reports: Stable hyperthyroidism and ophthalmopathy were separated using 13 V-J signatures.

The CDR3 length is 13 residues. Trimming cost V 0 bases and J 5 bases, with 6 bases left between them. Germline assignment: CDR1 SGDLS and CDR2 YYNGEE. What was amplified from RNA transcripts were TCR beta CDR3 regions. First-round RT-PCR with HTBI primers amplified the TCR CDR3 region. One entry per CDR3 protein, called by TCRdb with MiXCR from the multiplex PCR reads. Among approximately 560,000 distinct CDR3 sequences listed, around a sixth were seen once. Sequencing was performed on blood. This TCR came from a woman younger than 45 with Graves' hyperthyroidism. V is TRBV9 and J is TRBJ2-1, with a tentative D call TRBD2 (5 bases). Here the CDR3 DNA reads TGTGCCAGCAGCGTAGGACTAAACAATGAGCAGTTCTTC. Its protein is CASSVGLNNEQFF.